This T cell receptor (beta chain) was retrieved from a study of cytomegalovirus exposure and HLA in healthy donors. Study at large: The 120 validation repertoires were produced on the same platform as the 650 to 800 repertoires of the first cohort. This was reported in a later analysis.

V dropped 4 bases and J dropped 5; count of bases not matched to a gene: 6. The CDR3 sequence is 15 residues long. Germline V gene lookup returns CDR1 SGDLS and CDR2 YYNGEE. Concerning this clone: Antigen: not known.

The study, taken as a whole, reports: It was 150 to 200 TCR beta chains that were listed as cytomegalovirus-associated. According to a later analysis, TCR clusters from the first cohort tended to co-occur in the roughly 110 validation repertoires.

Produced via immunoSEQ multiplex PCR; TCRdb's table is partial and in-frame only. The table has 100,000 to 120,000 clones, over 85% seen once. The source of this sequence is a woman aged 18-30 years in good health and CMV-seronegative. Input material: PBMCs. The rearrangement uses TRBV9 and TRBJ2-2; 9 bases fit TRBD2. The CDR3 DNA reads as TGTGCCAGCAGCCCATTAGCGGGGGTTACCGGGGAGCTGTTTTTT. It codes for CASSPLAGVTGELFF.